These T cell receptor beta chains were read from a single sample in a study of cytomegalovirus exposure and HLA in healthy donors. Assay used: immunoSEQ multiplex PCR; TCRdb lists only in-frame clones, some missing. This repertoire includes 200,000 to 250,000 clones. What was sequenced was PBMCs. These receptors were collected from a girl aged 2 to 9 in good health and CMV-seropositive. Each CDR3 is given with its conserved first and last residue. D genes are given only for firm matches.

d_gene	v_gene	j_gene	CDR3aa	CDR3nt
.	TRBV28	TRBJ2-1	CASSLSSGLYNEQFF	TGTGCCAGCAGTTTATCGTCGGGACTCTACAATGAGCAGTTCTTC
TRBD1	TRBV10-3	TRBJ2-3	CAIRPHGQGTDTQYF	TGTGCCATCAGACCGCACGGACAGGGCACAGATACGCAGTATTTT
TRBD1	TRBV6-5	TRBJ1-1	CASSYSGTGGTEAFF	TGTGCCAGCAGTTACTCTGGGACAGGGGGCACTGAAGCTTTCTTT
.	TRBV5-1	TRBJ2-1	CASSPGDEQFF	TGCGCCAGCAGCCCGGGGGATGAGCAGTTCTTC
TRBD1	TRBV5-1	TRBJ1-1	CASSRPGQSGGEAFF	TGCGCCAGCAGCCGACCGGGACAATCAGGGGGTGAAGCTTTCTTT
.	TRBV7-3	TRBJ2-2	CASSLGASGELFF	TGTGCCAGCAGCTTAGGGGCGTCCGGGGAGCTGTTTTTT
TRBD2	TRBV27	TRBJ2-5	CASSWASGSQETQYF	TGTGCCAGCAGTTGGGCCAGCGGGAGTCAAGAGACCCAGTACTTC
TRBD1	TRBV10-2	TRBJ1-3	CASSGQGTGNTIYF	TGCGCCAGCAGTGGACAGGGGACTGGAAACACCATATATTTT
.	TRBV20-1	TRBJ1-2	CSAKGGYTF	TGCAGTGCCAAGGGGGGCTACACCTTC
TRBD2	TRBV27	TRBJ2-7	CASSPLTSGSVGEQYF	TGTGCCAGCAGTCCTCTAACTAGCGGTTCGGTGGGAGAGCAGTACTTC
TRBD1	TRBV2	TRBJ1-1	CASGDREDTEAFF	TGTGCCAGCGGTGACAGGGAGGACACTGAAGCTTTCTTT
.	TRBV5-1	TRBJ2-6	CASSVVEAGANVLTF	TGCGCCAGCAGCGTCGTTGAGGCTGGGGCCAACGTCCTGACTTTC